The entry below describes one TCR beta chain. Antigen: not known. Though nominally healthy at sampling, donors likely had unrecorded immune exposures. The germline gives CDR1 SGHRS, CDR2 YFSETQ. Trimming left V 1 base short and J 5 bases short, with 12 bases between. The CDR3 has 14 residues. The data stem from a study of cytomegalovirus exposure and HLA in healthy donors. Study findings and constraints: Earlier analysis yielded a pattern in which most TCR beta V segments were productive about 87% or about 30% of the time. Of the V segments, some could not be distinguished, including TRBV6-2 and TRBV6-3, and were excluded.

The PCR ran on 60 Vbeta and 13 Jbeta primers. Assay used: immunoSEQ multiplex PCR; TCRdb lists only in-frame clones, some missing. Of around 120,000 clones in the sample, 70% to 80% are singletons; the top ten hold about 3%. Sequencing was carried out using PBMCs. The source is a human donor in good health. The V gene is TRBV5-1, the J gene TRBJ1-1, with TRBD1 as a possible D gene (6 bases). The CDR3 region has the DNA TGCGCCAGCAGCTTGAGCGGGGGGCGGACTGAAGCTTTCTTT. It yields the protein CASSLSGGRTEAFF.